The sample holds a few counts of the clone carrying this T cell receptor beta chain. Its specificity is not known. The junction differs from germline at one of its ends, possibly a read error. The sample belongs to a study of T-cell reconstitution after alpha-beta-depleted transplantation in children. General study results and limits: Hyperexpanded clones declined; after one year, newly produced T cells mostly supplied diversity.

The germline V gene encodes CDR1 DFQATT and CDR2 SNEGSKA (reference sequence). The CDR3 has 11 amino acids. Using unique molecular identifiers, the investigators prepared the TCRbeta library. TCRdb independently ran MiXCR on the PCR reads; one entry per CDR3 protein. The sample holds fewer than 700,000 distinct CDR3 sequences, over 10% seen once. The chain uses TRBV20-1 and TRBJ2-1; 7 positions match TRBD2. This material consisted of PBMCs, mostly from graft donor cells, taken 360 days after TCRalphabeta/CD19-depleted stem cell transplant. The TCR comes from a male patient between 5 and 17 years old who had a stem cell transplant for acute myeloid leukemia, so the T cells may come from the graft donor. The CDR3 DNA is TGCAGTGTAGGGGACTACCATGAGCAGTTCTTC. Translation gives CSVGDYHEQFF.